This T cell receptor beta chain was profiled in a study of blood T cell repertoires in COVID-19. The wider study: Acute-phase and convalescent COVID-19 samples originated in the United States, Italy and Spain. The cDNA or gDNA used as material had been derived from T cells, B-cell-depleted T cells, or PBMCs.

Per germline, CDR1 KGHSH and CDR2 LQKENI. V lost 2 bases and J lost 1, with 8 bases in between. The CDR3 has 14 residues. Original methodology: By means of reference gene primer amplification, nucleated cell counts were estimated. Method: immunoSEQ multiplex PCR; TCRdb's copy keeps in-frame clones and lacks some. D and trimming come from the DNA, and the V and J calls and clone size come from that table. Altogether about 50,000 clones are present, roughly 90% being singletons, with the ten largest covering less than 10%. This receptor was taken from a woman older than 75 with acute or convalescent COVID-19. The sequenced sample was peripheral blood. V and J are TRBV18 and TRBJ2-5; D is perhaps TRBD1 (5 bases). This chain's CDR3 is CASSPDSTQETQYF. For the CDR3, the DNA is TGTGCCAGCTCACCAGACAGTACCCAAGAGACCCAGTACTTC.